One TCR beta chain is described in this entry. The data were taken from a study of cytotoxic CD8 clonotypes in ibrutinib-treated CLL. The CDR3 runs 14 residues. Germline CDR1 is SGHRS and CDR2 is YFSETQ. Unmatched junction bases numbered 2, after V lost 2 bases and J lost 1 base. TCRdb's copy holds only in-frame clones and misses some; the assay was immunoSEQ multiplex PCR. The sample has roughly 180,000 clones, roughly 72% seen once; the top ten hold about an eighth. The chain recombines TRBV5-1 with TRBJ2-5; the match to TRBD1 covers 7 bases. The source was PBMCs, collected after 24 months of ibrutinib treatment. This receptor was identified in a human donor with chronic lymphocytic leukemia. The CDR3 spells CASSLGQAQETQYF. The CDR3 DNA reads TGCGCCAGCAGCTTAGGACAGGCCCAAGAGACCCAGTACTTC.